This T cell receptor beta chain came from a study of radiotherapy plus CTLA-4 blockade in lung cancer. Study overall: There were objective responses in around 18% of patients, and around 30% had disease control. General observations from the study: It was early blood T cell clone dynamics, with interferon-beta, that reportedly best predicted response. Expansion in blood of tumor-derived TCR clones was seen after radiotherapy plus ipilimumab.

There are 14 residues in the CDR3. Trimming pared 5 bases from V and 8 bases from J, leaving 16 bases between. Germline V CDR1 and CDR2: MNHEY, SVGAGI. Assay: immunoSEQ multiplex PCR; the TCRdb copy retains only in-frame clones and omits some. Here the sample spans about 45,000 clones, around 69% being singletons. To note about this clone: Antigen specificity is unknown.

This sample comprised peripheral blood, obtained from a patient treated with radiotherapy plus ipilimumab. The receptor comes from a human donor with non-small cell lung cancer who had stable disease on radiotherapy plus ipilimumab. The V call is TRBV6-5, the J call TRBJ2-1; no clear D. CDR3 DNA: TGTGCCAGCAGTGGTCTGGGCCGCGGCGATGAGCAGTTCTTC. It encodes CASSGLGRGDEQFF.